The rows below give T cell receptor beta chains drawn from one sample of a study of blood T cell repertoires in COVID-19. Clones were read by immunoSEQ multiplex PCR, and TCRdb kept only the in-frame ones, dropping some. The sample includes a few hundred thousand clones, about four fifths of them seen just once. The specimen was peripheral blood. These receptors came from a human donor with acute or convalescent COVID-19. The donor label of this sample is uncertain. The CDR3 runs from the conserved cysteine through the conserved F or W. Each record gives: V gene, D gene, J gene, clone size, CDR3 protein, CDR3 DNA. D genes are given only for firm matches. The size of a clone is reported for some rows only, either as once, few or many, or as a class for expanded clones.

TRBV7-4	TRBD2	TRBJ2-7	.	CASSLSMRVLAGESYEQYF	TGTGCCAGCAGCTTATCAATGAGAGTTCTAGCGGGAGAATCCTACGAGCAGTACTTC
TRBV23-1	TRBD2	TRBJ2-2	.	CASSQRQGTSGNTGELFF	TGCGCCAGCAGTCAAAGACAGGGGACTAGCGGGAACACCGGGGAGCTGTTTTTT
TRBV6-1	TRBD1	TRBJ2-7	many	CASSDAGTGPYEQYF	TGTGCCAGCAGTGATGCCGGGACAGGCCCCTACGAGCAGTACTTC
TRBV7-9	.	TRBJ2-3	.	CASSLVDNSDTQYF	TGTGCCAGCAGCTTGGTCGACAACTCGGATACGCAGTATTTT
TRBV4-2	TRBD1	TRBJ1-2	.	CASSTRDRVRGYTF	TGTGCCAGCAGTACGAGAGACAGGGTTAGAGGCTACACCTTC
TRBV30	TRBD1	TRBJ1-2	.	CAWKGGTGTYGYTF	TGTGCCTGGAAGGGGGGGACAGGGACCTATGGCTACACCTTC
TRBV5-8	.	TRBJ1-2	.	CASSFTGPYGYTF	TGTGCCAGCAGTTTTACAGGGCCCTATGGCTACACCTTC
TRBV28	TRBD1	TRBJ1-2	.	CASLRDRGRGYTF	TGTGCCAGCCTCCGGGACAGGGGGCGAGGCTACACCTTC
TRBV6-5	.	TRBJ1-2	.	CASSPAGGYGYTF	TGTGCCAGCAGCCCCGCGGGGGGCTATGGCTACACCTTC
TRBV7-6	TRBD1	TRBJ1-2	.	CASSSTGAPNYGYTF	TGTGCCAGCAGCTCTACAGGGGCACCTAACTATGGCTACACCTTC
TRBV19	TRBD1	TRBJ1-5	.	CASSATGTPNQPQHF	TGTGCCAGTAGTGCGACAGGGACCCCCAATCAGCCCCAGCATTTT
TRBV5-1	TRBD1	TRBJ2-7	.	CASSPRTGPYEQYF	TGCGCCAGCAGCCCGCGGACAGGGCCCTACGAGCAGTACTTC
TRBV10-1	TRBD2	TRBJ2-1	.	CASSEELAGYNEQFF	TGCGCCAGCAGTGAAGAGCTAGCGGGGTACAATGAGCAGTTCTTC
TRBV3-1/TRBV3-2	.	TRBJ1-1	once	CASSQHHSRTEAFF	TGTGCCAGCAGCCAACATCACTCGCGCACTGAAGCTTTCTTT
TRBV6-6	TRBD2	TRBJ2-1	.	CASSTGTSGHNEQFF	TGTGCCAGCAGCACAGGGACTAGCGGACACAATGAGCAGTTCTTC
TRBV30	.	TRBJ1-3	.	CAWSNRGGIGNTIYF	TGTGCCTGGAGTAACCGTGGGGGGATCGGAAACACCATATATTTT
TRBV12-3/TRBV12-4	TRBD2	TRBJ2-1	.	CASSFGGNEQFF	TGTGCCAGCAGTTTCGGGGGGAATGAGCAGTTCTTC
TRBV7-6	TRBD2	TRBJ2-5	.	CASSLGTSGTQETQYF	TGTGCCAGCAGCTTGGGCACTAGCGGGACCCAAGAGACCCAGTACTTC
TRBV7-9	.	TRBJ1-1	.	CASSPPGQKNTEAFF	TGTGCCAGCAGCCCCCCGGGACAAAAGAACACTGAAGCTTTCTTT
TRBV5-1	TRBD2	TRBJ2-1	few	CASSLGVGTRVDEQFF	TGCGCCAGCAGCTTGGGGGTGGGGACTAGAGTCGATGAGCAGTTCTTC
TRBV7-8	TRBD1	TRBJ2-1	.	CASSTRDRAKGEQFF	TGTGCCAGCAGCACCCGGGACAGGGCGAAGGGTGAGCAGTTCTTC
TRBV3-1/TRBV3-2	.	TRBJ2-7	once	CASSRAIVGTYEQYF	TGTGCCAGCAGCCGTGCCATTGTCGGTACCTACGAGCAGTACTTC
TRBV6-5	TRBD1	TRBJ2-7	.	CASSVGQDSTYEQYF	TGTGCCAGCAGCGTCGGACAGGACTCCACCTACGAGCAGTACTTC
TRBV9	TRBD1	TRBJ2-5	.	CASSGDRGRQETQYF	TGTGCCAGCAGCGGAGACAGGGGGCGTCAAGAGACCCAGTACTTC
TRBV29-1	.	TRBJ2-7	.	CSVQTLWGEEQYF	TGCAGCGTTCAGACACTTTGGGGGGAGGAGCAGTACTTC
TRBV10-3	.	TRBJ2-7	.	CAISEARSHEQYF	TGTGCCATCAGTGAAGCTAGATCCCACGAGCAGTACTTC
TRBV5-1	.	TRBJ1-6	.	CASSLDYGSSYNSPLHF	TGCGCCAGCAGCTTGGATTATGGGAGCTCCTATAATTCACCCCTCCACTTT
TRBV18	.	TRBJ1-1	.	CASSPQTGINTEAFF	TGTGCCAGCTCACCACAGACAGGAATTAACACTGAAGCTTTCTTT
TRBV29-1	.	TRBJ2-3	.	CSVASGVHSTDTQYF	TGCAGCGTTGCTTCCGGGGTTCATAGCACAGATACGCAGTATTTT
TRBV10-2	TRBD2	TRBJ2-1	.	CASSGDWTSGRASDEQFF	TGCGCCAGCAGTGGGGATTGGACTAGCGGGAGAGCATCGGATGAGCAGTTCTTC
TRBV5-1	.	TRBJ2-7	.	CASSPVQGTYEQYF	TGCGCCAGCAGCCCAGTACAGGGAACCTACGAGCAGTACTTC
TRBV5-1	.	TRBJ2-2	.	CASSLTQGIGELFF	TGCGCCAGCAGCTTGACGCAGGGGATCGGGGAGCTGTTTTTT
TRBV30	.	TRBJ1-2	.	CAWSVGVMGYTF	TGTGCCTGGAGTGTAGGAGTAATGGGCTACACCTTC
TRBV5-1	.	TRBJ1-4	.	CASSLGDSPTNEKLFF	TGCGCCAGCAGCTTGGGAGACAGCCCAACTAATGAAAAACTGTTTTTT
TRBV7-9	.	TRBJ1-4	.	CASSFGSQHLRGEKLFF	TGTGCCAGCAGCTTCGGCTCCCAGCACCTCAGAGGAGAAAAACTGTTTTTT
TRBV6-6	.	TRBJ1-5	once	CASSYSRVRQPQHF	TGTGCCAGCAGTTACTCGAGGGTTCGACAGCCCCAGCATTTT
TRBV7-9	TRBD2	TRBJ2-3	.	CAPWGLAGDGDTQYF	TGTGCCCCATGGGGACTAGCGGGGGATGGAGATACGCAGTATTTT
TRBV5-1	TRBD2	TRBJ2-1	few	CASSSDTSGPHGEQFF	TGCGCCAGCAGCTCCGATACTAGCGGGCCTCATGGTGAGCAGTTCTTC
TRBV15	TRBD1	TRBJ1-5	.	CATSIGTGGKQPQHF	TGTGCCACCAGCATCGGGACAGGGGGAAAACAGCCCCAGCATTTT
TRBV18	TRBD1	TRBJ1-2	.	CASSLRQGLNYGYTF	TGTGCCAGCTCACTAAGACAGGGGTTGAACTATGGCTACACCTTC
TRBV27	.	TRBJ1-1	.	CASSPTGIRDTEAFF	TGTGCCAGCAGCCCAACGGGAATAAGGGACACTGAAGCTTTCTTT
TRBV19	.	TRBJ1-2	.	CATLRAAGLLNYGYTF	TGTGCCACCCTAAGGGCGGCAGGGCTTTTGAACTATGGCTACACCTTC
TRBV19	.	TRBJ1-2	once	CASSIQLRGEKNYGYTF	TGTGCCAGTAGTATACAGCTCCGGGGTGAGAAAAACTATGGCTACACCTTC
TRBV7-8	.	TRBJ2-7	.	CASSRNREYEQYF	TGTGCCAGCAGCCGGAACAGGGAGTACGAGCAGTACTTC
TRBV9	.	TRBJ1-2	.	CASSVGRGGGYTF	TGTGCCAGCAGCGTAGGCAGGGGCGGTGGCTACACCTTC
TRBV19	.	TRBJ2-5	.	CASRAGQGGSETQYF	TGTGCCAGTAGAGCAGGACAGGGAGGGTCGGAGACCCAGTACTTC
TRBV18	.	TRBJ2-5	.	CASSPLPPQGQETQYF	TGTGCCAGCTCACCACTCCCCCCCCAGGGACAAGAGACCCAGTACTTC
TRBV5-1	.	TRBJ2-3	.	CASSLAAGADTQYF	TGCGCCAGCAGCTTGGCGGCGGGTGCGGATACGCAGTATTTT
TRBV30	TRBD1	TRBJ1-1	few	CAWSVPRGEAFF	TGTGCCTGGAGTGTTCCCAGGGGGGAAGCTTTCTTT
TRBV2	.	TRBJ1-5	.	CASSDGRLRNQPQHF	TGTGCCAGCAGTGATGGCAGACTTCGCAATCAGCCCCAGCATTTT
TRBV4-1	.	TRBJ2-7	.	CASSQDRGPYEQYF	TGCGCCAGCAGCCAAGACAGGGGTCCCTACGAGCAGTACTTC
TRBV6-6	TRBD1	TRBJ1-1	.	CASSPTGQAYLTEAFF	TGTGCCAGCAGTCCGACGGGACAGGCGTATCTCACTGAAGCTTTCTTT
TRBV4-1	.	TRBJ1-4	.	CASSPLGLLTNEKLFF	TGCGCCAGCAGCCCACTGGGCTTGTTAACTAATGAAAAACTGTTTTTT
TRBV18	.	TRBJ1-2	.	CASSPSDTLNYGYTF	TGTGCCAGCTCACCTTCGGACACTCTCAACTATGGCTACACCTTC